This T cell receptor beta chain was recovered during a study of blood T cell repertoires in COVID-19. Source study methods: Estimates of nucleated cell counts were drawn from the amplification of reference gene primers. This table comes from immunoSEQ multiplex PCR, and its TCRdb copy is limited to in-frame clones, with some not included. That table gives V, J and clone size, and the DNA gave D and trimming. The data contain 200,000 or so clones, roughly 88% of them singletons. Recruits, aged roughly 18 to 95 years, lived in 24 US areas. Participant-given clinical history determined each cohort assignment. The TCR originated in a woman in her 40s with acute COVID-19. Source material: PBMCs or T cells enriched from blood (not recorded which).

The CDR3 DNA is TGTGCCACCAGTGACCCCAGGGGTCCCGGGGAGCTGTTTTTT. This codes for CATSDPRGPGELFF. V is TRBV24-1 and J is TRBJ2-2, with D possibly TRBD1 on 6 matching bases. Germline V gives CDR1 KGHDR, CDR2 SFDVKD. CDR3 length equals 14 residues. V shed 4 bases and J shed 6 bases, with 11 bases lying between them.